These 8 T cell receptor beta chains were sequenced from one sample in a study of human T cells and chemical hapten exposure. One entry per CDR3 protein, called by TCRdb with MiXCR from the 5' RACE reads. The data contain under 150,000 distinct CDR3 sequences, approximately 20% of them seen just once; the ten biggest clones take up approximately 3%. Extraction of total RNA was performed on unfractionated whole blood. Receptors were obtained from a human donor in good health.

This clonotype was picked up one time. The chain is built from TRBV11-2 and TRBJ2-1; 9 bases match TRBD2. The CDR3 consists of 19 residues. Germline V gives CDR1 SGHAT, CDR2 FQNNGV. The ends lost 4 bases at V and 0 bases at J; junction bases unmatched: 13. CDR3 nucleotide sequence: TGTGCCAGCAGCTCCATTCGTAAGACTAGCGGTAGCTCCTACAATGAGCAGTTCTTC. Translation: CASSSIRKTSGSSYNEQFF. Based on the CDR3 plus reference TRBV11-2 and TRBJ2-1, the full variable domain is EAGVAQSPRYKIIEKRQSVAFWCNPISGHATLYWYQQILGQGPKLLIQFQNNGVVDDSQLPKDRFSAERLKGVDSTLKIQPAKLEDSAVYLCASSSIRKTSGSSYNEQFFGPGTRLTVL.

V usage is TRBV9 and J usage is TRBJ2-5; a possible D gene is TRBD2 (5 bases). The V and J ends lost 0 bases and 4 bases respectively, with 13 bases between them. From germline, CDR1 is SGDLS and CDR2 YYNGEE. The CDR3 runs to 15 residues. Here the CDR3 reads CASSVGPTGRETQYF. The CDR3, as DNA: TGTGCCAGCAGCGTAGGTCCGACTGGGAGAGAGACCCAGTACTTC.

In its sample, this clonotype was seen a few times. This rearrangement joins TRBV29-1 to TRBJ2-7, with D hard to call. Germline CDR1 SQVTM, CDR2 ANQGSEA. The CDR3 totals 12 residues. Trimming shortened V by 5 bases and J by 7 bases, and 15 bases separated the two germline ends. The CDR3 nucleotides are TGCAGCGTTTACGGCGACCTTGGAGAGCAGTACTTC. Amino acids: CSVYGDLGEQYF.

This clonotype showed up just once. The V gene is TRBV5-4, the J gene TRBJ2-7; no definite D call. CDR1 SGHNT and CDR2 YYREEE come from the germline V gene (reference sequence). CDR3 size: 15 residues. Trimming took off 2 bases at V and 5 bases at J, with 17 bases between the two ends. The CDR3 DNA reads TGTGCCAGCAGCTTTGAAGGTCCGAGGACCCACGAGCAGTACTTC. It is translated as CASSFEGPRTHEQYF.

In this sample, this clonotype turned up a few times. The chain joins TRBV28 to TRBJ2-7, with unresolved D. V lost 2 bases to trimming and J lost 2 bases, with 4 bases between them. The CDR3 is 12 residues long. In germline, CDR1 is MDHEN, CDR2 SYDVKM. The CDR3: CASSLNAYEQYF. DNA for the CDR3: TGTGCCAGCAGTTTAAATGCCTACGAGCAGTACTTC.

This clonotype was counted a few times. The rearrangement uses TRBV2 and TRBJ1-2; possible D gene TRBD1, 6 bases. Germline V CDR1 and CDR2: SNHLY, FYNNEI. Trimming removed 5 bases at V and 4 bases at J, with 11 bases between. The length of the CDR3 is 13 residues. CDR3 coding DNA: TGTGCCAGCAGTCAGACAGGCTTCTATGGCTACACCTTC. Translating it yields CASSQTGFYGYTF.

The rearrangement uses TRBV28 and TRBJ1-2; 9 bases are a match to TRBD1. CDR3 length: 15 residues. V was pared by 4 bases and J by 4 bases, with 7 bases of the junction left unmatched. Germline CDR1 is MDHEN and CDR2 is SYDVKM. The CDR3 protein is CASSSGQGQAYGYTF. For the CDR3, the DNA is TGTGCCAGCAGTTCCGGACAGGGGCAGGCCTATGGCTACACCTTC.

The genes are TRBV7-3 and TRBJ1-6, with D possibly TRBD1 on 5 matching bases. V gave up 8 bases and J gave up 5 bases, with 19 bases separating them. Germline assignment: CDR1 SGHTA and CDR2 FQGTGA. The CDR3 has 16 amino acids. The chain's CDR3 is CASAVLGTGNNSPLHF. For the CDR3, the DNA is TGTGCCAGCGCGGTGCTGGGGACGGGAAATAATTCACCCCTCCACTTT.